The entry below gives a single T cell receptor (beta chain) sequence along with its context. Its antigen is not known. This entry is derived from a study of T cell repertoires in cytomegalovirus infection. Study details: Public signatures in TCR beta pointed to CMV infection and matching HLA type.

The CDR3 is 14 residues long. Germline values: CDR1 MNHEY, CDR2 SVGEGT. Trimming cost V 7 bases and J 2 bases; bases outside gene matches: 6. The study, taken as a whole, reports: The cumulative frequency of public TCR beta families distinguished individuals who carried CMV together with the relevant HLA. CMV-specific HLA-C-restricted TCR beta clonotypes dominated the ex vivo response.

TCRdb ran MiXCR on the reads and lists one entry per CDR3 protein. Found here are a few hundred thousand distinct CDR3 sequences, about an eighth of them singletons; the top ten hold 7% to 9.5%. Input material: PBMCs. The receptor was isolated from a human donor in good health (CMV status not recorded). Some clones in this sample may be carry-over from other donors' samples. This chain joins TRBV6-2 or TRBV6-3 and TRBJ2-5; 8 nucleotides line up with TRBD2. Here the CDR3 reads CASNGRVRQETQYF. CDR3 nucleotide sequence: TGTGCCAGCAACGGGAGGGTCAGGCAAGAGACCCAGTACTTC.